This record covers a single T cell receptor beta chain. No antigen is known for it. This sample was taken from a study of T-cell memory formation after mild COVID-19. Findings and caveats of the study: SARS-CoV-2 specificity of second-wave clones peaking day 37 was unconfirmed.

5'RACE with constant-segment primers built TCRalpha and TCRbeta cDNA libraries with UMIs. One entry per CDR3 protein results from TCRdb running MiXCR on the 5' RACE reads. Among roughly 400,000 distinct CDR3 sequences listed, 24% were seen once. The CDR3 is made up of 16 amino acids. This receptor was taken from an adult woman who had mild COVID-19 (a few samples of this study predate the infection). Cell type and time point are not known. The sample taken for sequencing was PBMCs or a T cell subset sorted from them (not recorded which). V and J are TRBV21-1 and TRBJ2-6; the DNA was not used to check the table's D call, TRBD1. TRBV21-1 counts as a pseudogene. The CDR3 DNA reads as TGTGCCAGCAGCAAAGGGTTAGGGACCGGGGCCAACGTCCTGACTTTC. Translating it yields CASSKGLGTGANVLTF.